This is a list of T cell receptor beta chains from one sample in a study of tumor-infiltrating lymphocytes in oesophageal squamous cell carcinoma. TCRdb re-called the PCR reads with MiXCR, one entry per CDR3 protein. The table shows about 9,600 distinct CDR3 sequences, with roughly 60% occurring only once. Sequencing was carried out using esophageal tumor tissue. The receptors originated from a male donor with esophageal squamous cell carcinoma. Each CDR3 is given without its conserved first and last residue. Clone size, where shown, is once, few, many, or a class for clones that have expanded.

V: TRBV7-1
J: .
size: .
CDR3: ASRTQGAGETQY

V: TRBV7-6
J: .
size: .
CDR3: ASSPAPLAGFTGELF

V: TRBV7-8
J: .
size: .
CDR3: ASSLDSGSAETQY

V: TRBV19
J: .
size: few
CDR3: ASTGPTYEQY

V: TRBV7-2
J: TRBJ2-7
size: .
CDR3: ASKLLGQGNEQY

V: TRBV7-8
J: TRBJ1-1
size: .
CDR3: ASSFGQMNTEAF

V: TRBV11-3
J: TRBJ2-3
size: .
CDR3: ASSLNKAGTQY

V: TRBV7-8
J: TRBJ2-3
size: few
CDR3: ASMWGTSGGDTQY

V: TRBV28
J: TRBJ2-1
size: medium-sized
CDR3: ASSLGTSGEQF

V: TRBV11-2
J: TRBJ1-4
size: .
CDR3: ASSPGTGEKLF

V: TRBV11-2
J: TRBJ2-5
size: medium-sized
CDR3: ASSLDRGQETQY

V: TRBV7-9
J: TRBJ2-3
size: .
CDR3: ASSLYTDTQY

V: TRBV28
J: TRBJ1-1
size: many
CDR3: ASSIIQNTEAF

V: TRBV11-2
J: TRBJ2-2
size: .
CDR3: ASSLEINTGELF

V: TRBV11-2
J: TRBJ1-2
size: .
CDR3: ASSSLGQGFNYGYT

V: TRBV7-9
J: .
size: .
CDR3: ASSSGIYEQY

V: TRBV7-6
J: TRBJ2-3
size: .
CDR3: ASSLEYPDTQY

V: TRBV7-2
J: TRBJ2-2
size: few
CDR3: ASIGAASTGELF

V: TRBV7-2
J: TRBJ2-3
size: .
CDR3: ASSLLAGDLTDTQY

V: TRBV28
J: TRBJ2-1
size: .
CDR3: ASSPWSNSYNEQF

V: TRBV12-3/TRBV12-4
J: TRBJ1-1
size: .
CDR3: ASSLGLTEAF

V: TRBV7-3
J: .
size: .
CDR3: ASGEGSYNEQY

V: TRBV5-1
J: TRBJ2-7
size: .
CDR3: ASSSNGDRGGEQY

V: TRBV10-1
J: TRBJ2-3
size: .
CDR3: ASSGSLGQGNADTQY

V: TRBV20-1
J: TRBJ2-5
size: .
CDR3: SVQRDGVETQY

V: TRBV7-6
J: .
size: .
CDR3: ASSFLASYEQY

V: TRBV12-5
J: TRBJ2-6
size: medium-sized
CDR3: ASGLGLAGVSGANVLT

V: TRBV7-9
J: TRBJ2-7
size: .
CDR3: ASSLGQGDYEQY

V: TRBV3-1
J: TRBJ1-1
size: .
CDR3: ASSQGELNTEAF

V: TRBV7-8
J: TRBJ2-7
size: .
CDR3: ASSVSGRALNEQY

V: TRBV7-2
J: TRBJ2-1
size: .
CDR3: ASSPDSGSGEQF

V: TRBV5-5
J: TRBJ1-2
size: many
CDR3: ASSQTDRRDNYGYT

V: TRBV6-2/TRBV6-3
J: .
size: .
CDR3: ASSWGNEQF

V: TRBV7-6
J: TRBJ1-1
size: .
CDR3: ASSLVKATEAF

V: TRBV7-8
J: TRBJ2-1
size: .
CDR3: ASSHGTSGDNEQF

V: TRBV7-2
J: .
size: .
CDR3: ASSLARNEQF

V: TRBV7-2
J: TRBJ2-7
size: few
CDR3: ASSLAIGQKF

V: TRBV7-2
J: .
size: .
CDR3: ASSLSWTAYEQY

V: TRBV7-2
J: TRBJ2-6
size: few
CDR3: ASSPGPASFGANVLT